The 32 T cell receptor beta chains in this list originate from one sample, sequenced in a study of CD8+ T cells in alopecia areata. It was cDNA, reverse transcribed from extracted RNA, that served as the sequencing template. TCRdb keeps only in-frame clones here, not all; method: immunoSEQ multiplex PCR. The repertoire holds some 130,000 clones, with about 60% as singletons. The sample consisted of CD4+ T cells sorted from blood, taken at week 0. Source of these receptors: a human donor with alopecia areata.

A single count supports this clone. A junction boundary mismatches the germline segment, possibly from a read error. CDR3 region: CASTLDRAYEQYF. The CDR3 DNA reads as TGTGCCAGCACCTTGGACAGGGCCTACGAGCAGTACTTC. V gene TRBV5-6 combines with J gene TRBJ2-5, with 8 bases fitting TRBD1. Gene TRBJ2-7 matches the end of the DNA better, so the J call may be wrong. The CDR3 sequence is 13 residues long. From germline, CDR1 is SGHDT and CDR2 YYEEEE.

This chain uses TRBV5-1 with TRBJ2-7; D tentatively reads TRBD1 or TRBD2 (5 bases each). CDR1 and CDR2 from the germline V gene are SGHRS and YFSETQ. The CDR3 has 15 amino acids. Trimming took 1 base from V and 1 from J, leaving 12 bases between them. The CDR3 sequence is CASSLQGTGSYEQYF. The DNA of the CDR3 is TGCGCCAGCAGCTTGCAAGGGACGGGTTCCTACGAGCAGTACTTC.

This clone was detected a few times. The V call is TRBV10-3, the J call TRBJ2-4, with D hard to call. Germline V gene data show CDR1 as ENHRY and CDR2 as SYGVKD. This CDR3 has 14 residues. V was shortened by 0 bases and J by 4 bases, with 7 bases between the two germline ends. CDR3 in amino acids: CAISESWGKNIQYF. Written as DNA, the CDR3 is TGTGCCATCAGTGAGTCCTGGGGAAAAAACATTCAGTACTTC.

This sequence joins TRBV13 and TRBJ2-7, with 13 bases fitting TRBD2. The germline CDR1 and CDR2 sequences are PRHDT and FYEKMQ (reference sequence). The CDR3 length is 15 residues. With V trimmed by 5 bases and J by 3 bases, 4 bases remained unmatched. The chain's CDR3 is CASSRTSGGLYEQYF. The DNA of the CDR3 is TGTGCCAGCAGCCGGACTAGCGGGGGCCTCTACGAGCAGTACTTC.

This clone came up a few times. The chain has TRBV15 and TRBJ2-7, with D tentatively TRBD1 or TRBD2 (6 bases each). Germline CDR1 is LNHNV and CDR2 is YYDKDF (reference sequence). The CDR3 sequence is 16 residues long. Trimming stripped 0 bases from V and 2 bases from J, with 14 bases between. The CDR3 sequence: CATSREPDRRAYEQYF. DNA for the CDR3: TGTGCCACCAGCAGAGAGCCCGACAGGAGGGCCTACGAGCAGTACTTC. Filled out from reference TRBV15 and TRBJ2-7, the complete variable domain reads DAMVIQNPRYQVTQFGKPVTLSCSQTLNHNVMYWYQQKSSQAPKLLFHYYDKDFNNEADTPDNFQSRRPNTSFCFLDIRSPGLGDTAMYLCATSREPDRRAYEQYFGPGTRLTVT.

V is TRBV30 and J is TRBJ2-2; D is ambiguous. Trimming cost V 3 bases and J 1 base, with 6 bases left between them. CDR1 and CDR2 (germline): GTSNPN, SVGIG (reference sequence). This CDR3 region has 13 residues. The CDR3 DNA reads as TGTGCCTGGAGCAGTGGGAACACCGGGGAGCTGTTTTTT. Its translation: CAWSSGNTGELFF.

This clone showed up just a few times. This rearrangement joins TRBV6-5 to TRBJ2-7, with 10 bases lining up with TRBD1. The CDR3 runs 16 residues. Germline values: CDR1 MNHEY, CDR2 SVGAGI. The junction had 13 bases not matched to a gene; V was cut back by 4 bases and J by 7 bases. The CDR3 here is CASSLSPTGGRDEQYF. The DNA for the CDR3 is TGTGCCAGCAGTTTATCCCCGACAGGGGGCCGGGATGAGCAGTACTTC.

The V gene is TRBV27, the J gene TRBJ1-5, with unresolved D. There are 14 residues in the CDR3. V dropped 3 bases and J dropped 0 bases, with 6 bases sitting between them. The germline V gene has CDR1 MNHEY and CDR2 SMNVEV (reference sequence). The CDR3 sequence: CASSLGSSNQPQHF. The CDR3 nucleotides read TGTGCCAGCAGTTTGGGCAGTAGCAATCAGCCCCAGCATTTT.

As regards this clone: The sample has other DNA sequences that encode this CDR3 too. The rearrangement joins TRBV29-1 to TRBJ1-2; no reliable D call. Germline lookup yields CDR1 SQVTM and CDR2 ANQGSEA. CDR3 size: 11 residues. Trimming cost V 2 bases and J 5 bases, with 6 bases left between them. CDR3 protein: CSVERGYGYTF. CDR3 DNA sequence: TGCAGCGTTGAACGAGGGTATGGCTACACCTTC.

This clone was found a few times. The CDR3 sequence is CSVDKGTGIYEQYF. The DNA of the CDR3 is TGCAGCGTTGATAAAGGGACAGGGATCTACGAGCAGTACTTC. The V call is TRBV29-1, the J call TRBJ2-7, with 9 bases matching TRBD1. Looked up from germline, CDR1 is SQVTM and CDR2 is ANQGSEA. CDR3 length: 14 residues. Trimming removed 3 bases from V and 3 bases from J; junction bases left unmatched: 6.

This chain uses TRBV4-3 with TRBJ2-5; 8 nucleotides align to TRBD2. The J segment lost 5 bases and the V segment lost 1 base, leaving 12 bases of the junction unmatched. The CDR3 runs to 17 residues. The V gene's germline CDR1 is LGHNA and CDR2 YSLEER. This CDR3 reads CASSQGLLRTSSETQYF. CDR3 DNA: TGCGCCAGCAGCCAAGGGTTGTTGAGGACTAGCTCGGAGACCCAGTACTTC.

CDR3 bases: TGTGCCTGGAGTGCAGACTGGGAGACTGAAGCTTTCTTT. Translation gives CAWSADWETEAFF. The chain joins TRBV30 to TRBJ1-1; no definite D call. The CDR3 is made up of 13 amino acids. Trimming cost V 1 base and J 5 bases, with 11 bases left between them. Germline V gene data show CDR1 as GTSNPN and CDR2 as SVGIG (reference sequence).

The CDR3 here is CASSSPDRQGYGSPLHF. The DNA of the CDR3 is TGTGCCAGCAGCTCACCGGACCGACAGGGCTATGGTTCACCCCTCCACTTT. The chain joins TRBV5-6 to TRBJ1-6; 7 nucleotides align to TRBD1. The germline V gene encodes CDR1 SGHDT and CDR2 YYEEEE. With V trimmed by 3 bases and J by 9 bases, 15 bases remained unmatched. The CDR3 has 17 residues.

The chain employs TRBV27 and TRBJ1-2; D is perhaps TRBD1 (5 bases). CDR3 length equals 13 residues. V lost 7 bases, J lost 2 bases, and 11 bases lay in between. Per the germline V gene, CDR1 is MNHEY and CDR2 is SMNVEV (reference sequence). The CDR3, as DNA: TGTGCCAGCAAGGAGGGGCCAAACTATGGCTACACCTTC. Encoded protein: CASKEGPNYGYTF.

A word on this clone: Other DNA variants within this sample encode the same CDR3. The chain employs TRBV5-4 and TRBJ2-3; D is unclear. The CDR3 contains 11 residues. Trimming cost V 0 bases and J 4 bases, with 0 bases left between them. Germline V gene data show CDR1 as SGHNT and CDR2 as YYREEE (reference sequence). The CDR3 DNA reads TGTGCCAGCAGCTTGGCAGATACGCAGTATTTT. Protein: CASSLADTQYF.

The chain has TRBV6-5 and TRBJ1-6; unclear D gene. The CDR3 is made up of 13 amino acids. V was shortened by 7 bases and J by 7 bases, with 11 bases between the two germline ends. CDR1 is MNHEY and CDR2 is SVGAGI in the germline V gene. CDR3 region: CASTQRANSPLHF. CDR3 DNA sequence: TGTGCCAGCACCCAGAGGGCAAATTCACCCCTCCACTTT.

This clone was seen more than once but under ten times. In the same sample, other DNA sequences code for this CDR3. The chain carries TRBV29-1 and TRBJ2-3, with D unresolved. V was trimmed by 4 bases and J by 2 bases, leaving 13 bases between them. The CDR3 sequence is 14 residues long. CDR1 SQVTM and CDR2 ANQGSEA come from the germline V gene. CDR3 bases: TGCAGCGTTGCAACGGGTGGGATCACAGATACGCAGTATTTT. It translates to CSVATGGITDTQYF.

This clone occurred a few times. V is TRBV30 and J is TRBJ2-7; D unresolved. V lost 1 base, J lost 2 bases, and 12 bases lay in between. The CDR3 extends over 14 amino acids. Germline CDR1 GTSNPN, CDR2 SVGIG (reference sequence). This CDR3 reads CAWSDKYRAYEQYF. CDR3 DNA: TGTGCCTGGAGTGATAAGTACAGAGCCTACGAGCAGTACTTC.

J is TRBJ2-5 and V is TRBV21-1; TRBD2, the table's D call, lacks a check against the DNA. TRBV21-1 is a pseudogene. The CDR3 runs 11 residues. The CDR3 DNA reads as TGTGCCACCAGCCGGGGGGGGACCCAGTACTTC. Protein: CATSRGGTQYF.

The CDR3 coding sequence is TGCAGCGTTGACAGGGGGCAGGAGACCCAGTACTTC. It encodes CSVDRGQETQYF. The chain joins TRBV29-1 to TRBJ2-5; 8 bases align to TRBD1. The CDR3 totals 12 residues. The germline V gene has CDR1 SQVTM and CDR2 ANQGSEA. Trimming removed 3 bases from V and 5 bases from J; junction bases left unmatched: 2. Supplemented by reference TRBV29-1 and TRBJ2-5, the full variable domain reads SAVISQKPSRDICQRGTSLTIQCQVDSQVTMMFWYRQQPGQSLTLIATANQGSEATYESGFVIDKFPISRPNLTFSTLTVSNMSPEDSSIYLCSVDRGQETQYFGPGTRLLVL.

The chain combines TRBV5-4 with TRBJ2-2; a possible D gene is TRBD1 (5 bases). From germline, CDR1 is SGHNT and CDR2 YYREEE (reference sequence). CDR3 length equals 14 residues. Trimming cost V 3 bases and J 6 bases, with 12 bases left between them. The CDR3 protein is CASSSTASPGELFF. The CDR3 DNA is TGTGCCAGCAGCTCGACAGCCTCTCCCGGGGAGCTGTTTTTT.

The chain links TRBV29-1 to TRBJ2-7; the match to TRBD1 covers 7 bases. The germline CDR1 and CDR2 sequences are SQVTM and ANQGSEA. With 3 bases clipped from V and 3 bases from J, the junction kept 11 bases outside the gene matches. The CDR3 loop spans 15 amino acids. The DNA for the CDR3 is TGCAGCGTTGACCCACAGGGGATTCCTGGCTACGAGCAGTACTTC. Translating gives CSVDPQGIPGYEQYF.

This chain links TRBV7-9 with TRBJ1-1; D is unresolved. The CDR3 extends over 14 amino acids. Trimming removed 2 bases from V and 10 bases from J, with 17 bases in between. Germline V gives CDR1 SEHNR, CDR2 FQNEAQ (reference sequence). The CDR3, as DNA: TGTGCCAGCAGCTTACCCCTCGGGTGGGAGGGAGCTTTCTTT. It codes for CASSLPLGWEGAFF.

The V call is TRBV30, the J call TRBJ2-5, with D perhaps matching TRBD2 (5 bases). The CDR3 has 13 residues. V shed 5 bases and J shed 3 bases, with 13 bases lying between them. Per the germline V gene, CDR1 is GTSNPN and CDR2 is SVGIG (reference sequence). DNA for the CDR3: TGTGCCTGGGTGGGAGTTGCCAAAGAGACCCAGTACTTC. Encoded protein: CAWVGVAKETQYF.

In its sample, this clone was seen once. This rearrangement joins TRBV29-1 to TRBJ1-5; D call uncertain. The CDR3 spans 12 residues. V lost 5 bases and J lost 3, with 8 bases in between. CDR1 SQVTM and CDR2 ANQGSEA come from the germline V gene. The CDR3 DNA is TGCAGCGTTCGGCGGTTCAATCAGCCCCAGCATTTT. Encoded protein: CSVRRFNQPQHF.

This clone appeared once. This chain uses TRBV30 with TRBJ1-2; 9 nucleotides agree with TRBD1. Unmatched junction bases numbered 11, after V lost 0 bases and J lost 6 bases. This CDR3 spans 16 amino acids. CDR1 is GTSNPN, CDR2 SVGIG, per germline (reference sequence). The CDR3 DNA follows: TGTGCCTGGAGTGTAACACTTAGGGACAGGGTTAATGGCTACACCTTC. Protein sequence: CAWSVTLRDRVNGYTF.

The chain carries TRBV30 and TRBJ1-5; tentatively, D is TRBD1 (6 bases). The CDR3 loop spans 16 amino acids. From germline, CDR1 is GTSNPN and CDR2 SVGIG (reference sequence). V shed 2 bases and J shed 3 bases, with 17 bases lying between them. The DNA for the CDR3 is TGTGCCTGGAGTAGGAGGGGGGGCCTCTACAATCAGCCCCAGCATTTT. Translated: CAWSRRGGLYNQPQHF.

The CDR3 is CAWSVWEVGTIYF. DNA of the CDR3: TGTGCCTGGAGTGTATGGGAAGTAGGCACCATATATTTT. The gene calls are TRBV30 and TRBJ1-3, with unresolved D. The V gene's germline CDR1 is GTSNPN and CDR2 SVGIG (reference sequence). Trimming left V 0 bases short and J 9 bases short, with 12 bases between. The CDR3 is made up of 13 amino acids.

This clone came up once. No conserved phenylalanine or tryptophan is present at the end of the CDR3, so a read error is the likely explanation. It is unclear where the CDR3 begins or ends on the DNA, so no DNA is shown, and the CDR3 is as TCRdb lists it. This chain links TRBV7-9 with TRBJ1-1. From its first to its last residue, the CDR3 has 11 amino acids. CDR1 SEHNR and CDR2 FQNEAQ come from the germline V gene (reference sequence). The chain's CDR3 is CASSSTTPPQI.

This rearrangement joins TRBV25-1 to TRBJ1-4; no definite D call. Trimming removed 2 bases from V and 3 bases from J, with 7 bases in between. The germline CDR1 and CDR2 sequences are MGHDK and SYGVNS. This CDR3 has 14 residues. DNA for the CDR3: TGTGCCAGCAGTGAACGGAGATCTAATGAAAAACTGTTTTTT. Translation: CASSERRSNEKLFF.

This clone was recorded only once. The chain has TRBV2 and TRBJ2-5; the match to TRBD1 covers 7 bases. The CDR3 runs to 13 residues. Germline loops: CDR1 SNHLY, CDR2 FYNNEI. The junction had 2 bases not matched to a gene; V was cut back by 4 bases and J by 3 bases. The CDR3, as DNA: TGTGCCAGCAGTGTCGGGACAGAAGAGACCCAGTACTTC. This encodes CASSVGTEETQYF.

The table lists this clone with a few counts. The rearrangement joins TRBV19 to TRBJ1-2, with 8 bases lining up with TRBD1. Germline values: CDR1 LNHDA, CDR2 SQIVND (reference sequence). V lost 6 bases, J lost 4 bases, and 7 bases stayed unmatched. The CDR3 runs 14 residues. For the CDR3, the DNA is TGTGCCAGTAGCCTAAACAGGGGGGGCTATGGCTACACCTTC. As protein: CASSLNRGGYGYTF.